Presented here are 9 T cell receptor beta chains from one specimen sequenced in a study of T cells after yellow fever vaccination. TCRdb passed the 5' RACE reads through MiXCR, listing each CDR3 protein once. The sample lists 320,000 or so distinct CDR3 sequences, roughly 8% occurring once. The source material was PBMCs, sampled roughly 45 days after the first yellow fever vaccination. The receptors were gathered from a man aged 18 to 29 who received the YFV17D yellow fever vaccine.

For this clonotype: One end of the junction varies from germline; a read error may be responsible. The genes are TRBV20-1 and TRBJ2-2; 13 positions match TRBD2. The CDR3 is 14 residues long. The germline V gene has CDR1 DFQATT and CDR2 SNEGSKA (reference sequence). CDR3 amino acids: CCAWTSGGGGELFF. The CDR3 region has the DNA TGCTGTGCGTGGACTAGCGGGGGCGGCGGGGAGCTGTTTTTT.

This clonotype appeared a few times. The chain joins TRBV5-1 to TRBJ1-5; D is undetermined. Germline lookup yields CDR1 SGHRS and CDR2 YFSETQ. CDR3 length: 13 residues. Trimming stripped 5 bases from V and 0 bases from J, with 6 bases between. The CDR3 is CASRGSSNQPQHF. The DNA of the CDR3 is TGCGCCAGCAGGGGCTCTAGCAATCAGCCCCAGCATTTT.

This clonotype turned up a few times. The CDR3 reads CASSQDGGGTAETQYF. CDR3 DNA: TGCGCCAGCAGCCAAGATGGCGGGGGGACCGCAGAGACCCAGTACTTC. The rearrangement joins TRBV4-3 to TRBJ2-5; 8 nucleotides align to TRBD2. Germline CDR1 is LGHNA and CDR2 is YSLEER. The CDR3 is made up of 16 amino acids. J lost 4 bases, V lost 0 bases, and 7 bases had no gene match.

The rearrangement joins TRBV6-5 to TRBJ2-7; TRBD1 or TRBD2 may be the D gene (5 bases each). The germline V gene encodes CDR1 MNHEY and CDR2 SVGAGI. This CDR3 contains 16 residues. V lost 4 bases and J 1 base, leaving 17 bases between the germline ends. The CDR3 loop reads CASSSPWGIGSYEQYF. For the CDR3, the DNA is TGTGCCAGCAGTTCCCCATGGGGGATTGGATCCTACGAGCAGTACTTC.

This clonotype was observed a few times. The CDR3 DNA reads TGTGCCAGCAGCTTAGCTTGGGGACTAGGGCCCGGGGAGCTGTTTTTT. Amino acids: CASSLAWGLGPGELFF. The rearrangement joins TRBV7-2 to TRBJ2-2; TRBD2 matches 8 bases. The V gene's germline CDR1 is SGHTA and CDR2 FQGNSA. The V segment lost 0 bases and the J segment 6 bases; nucleotides outside the gene matches: 6. The CDR3 extends over 16 amino acids.

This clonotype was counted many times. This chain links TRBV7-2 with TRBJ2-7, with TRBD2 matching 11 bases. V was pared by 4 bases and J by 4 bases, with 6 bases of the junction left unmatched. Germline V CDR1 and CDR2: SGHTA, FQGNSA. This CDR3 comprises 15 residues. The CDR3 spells CASSYDPSGGYEQYF. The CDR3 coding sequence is TGTGCCAGCAGCTATGATCCTAGCGGGGGGTACGAGCAGTACTTC.

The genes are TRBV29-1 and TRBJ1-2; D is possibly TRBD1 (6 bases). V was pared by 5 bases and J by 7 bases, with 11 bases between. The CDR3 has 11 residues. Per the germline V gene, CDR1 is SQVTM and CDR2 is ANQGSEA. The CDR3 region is CSVLQGFGYTF. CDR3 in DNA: TGCAGCGTTCTACAGGGTTTTGGCTACACCTTC.

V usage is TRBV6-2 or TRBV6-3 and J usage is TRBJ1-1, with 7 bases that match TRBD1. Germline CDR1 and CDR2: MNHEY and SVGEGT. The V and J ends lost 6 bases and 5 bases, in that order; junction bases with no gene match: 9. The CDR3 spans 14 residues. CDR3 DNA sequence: TGTGCCAGCAGACCCGACAGGGTACGAACTGAAGCTTTCTTT. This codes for CASRPDRVRTEAFF.

CDR3 residues: CASSTGKIANYGYTF. CDR3 sequence (DNA): TGTGCCAGCAGTACGGGGAAGATAGCTAACTATGGCTACACCTTC. V gene TRBV12-3 or TRBV12-4 combines with J gene TRBJ1-2; D uncertain. This CDR3 comprises 15 residues. Trimming pared 5 bases from V and 0 bases from J, leaving 13 bases between.